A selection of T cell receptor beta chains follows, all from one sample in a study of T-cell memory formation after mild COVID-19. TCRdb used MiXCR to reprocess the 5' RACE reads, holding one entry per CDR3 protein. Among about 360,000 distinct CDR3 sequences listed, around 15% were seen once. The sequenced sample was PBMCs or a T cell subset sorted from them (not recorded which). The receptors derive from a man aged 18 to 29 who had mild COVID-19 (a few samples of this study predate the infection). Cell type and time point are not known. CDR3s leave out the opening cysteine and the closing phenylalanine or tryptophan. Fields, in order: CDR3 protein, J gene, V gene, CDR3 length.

CDR3: AITEGGLSTEAF; J: TRBJ1-1; V: TRBV10-3; length: 12
CDR3: AWSVGGGGRTYEQY; J: TRBJ2-7; V: TRBV30; length: 14
CDR3: ASSSSLAGGPGELF; J: TRBJ2-2; V: TRBV7-2; length: 14
CDR3: ASSLMPAFSSADLSTEAF; J: TRBJ1-1; V: TRBV5-1; length: 18
CDR3: ASSLGTGGYNEQF; J: TRBJ2-1; V: TRBV11-3; length: 13
CDR3: ASSYTSNYGYT; J: TRBJ1-2; V: TRBV27; length: 11
CDR3: ASSVGQVGGPNEQF; J: TRBJ2-1; V: TRBV9; length: 14
CDR3: ASSNRGRTGELF; J: TRBJ2-2; V: TRBV9; length: 12
CDR3: ASNLAGYGYT; J: TRBJ1-2; V: TRBV2; length: 10
CDR3: ASSRAADSNQPQH; J: TRBJ1-5; V: TRBV7-6; length: 13
CDR3: ASSLRGSIYNEQF; J: TRBJ2-1; V: TRBV7-3; length: 13
CDR3: ASSVRGNTEAF; J: TRBJ1-1; V: TRBV10-2; length: 11
CDR3: ASSQGVGLRTDTQY; J: TRBJ2-3; V: TRBV14; length: 14
CDR3: ASSLNSNQPQH; J: TRBJ1-5; V: TRBV12-3/TRBV12-4; length: 11
CDR3: ASSPTGGWYQETQY; J: TRBJ2-5; V: TRBV7-2; length: 14
CDR3: ASSRDRAKGTGELF; J: TRBJ2-2; V: TRBV5-4; length: 14
CDR3: ASSLLGQGGDTQY; J: TRBJ2-3; V: TRBV5-1; length: 13
CDR3: SARVLPGPYEQY; J: TRBJ2-7; V: TRBV20-1; length: 12
CDR3: ASSQGRAANTEAF; J: TRBJ1-1; V: TRBV4-3; length: 13
CDR3: ASSFQPGPPNTGELF; J: TRBJ2-2; V: TRBV6-5; length: 15
CDR3: ASSERGTGVTDTQY; J: TRBJ2-3; V: TRBV7-9; length: 14
CDR3: ASRDIVSTGKTGELF; J: TRBJ2-2; V: TRBV6-2/TRBV6-3; length: 15
CDR3: ASSAEKPGARITDTQY; J: TRBJ2-3; V: TRBV9; length: 16
CDR3: ASSMGPGETQY; J: TRBJ2-5; V: TRBV5-1; length: 11
CDR3: ASSEGRGLEAF; J: TRBJ1-1; V: TRBV6-1; length: 11
CDR3: ASSLVDGDEKLF; J: TRBJ1-4; V: TRBV5-1; length: 12
CDR3: ASSYWEGGSPLH; J: TRBJ1-6; V: TRBV6-5; length: 12
CDR3: ASIGTASTDTQY; J: TRBJ2-3; V: TRBV7-9; length: 12
CDR3: ASSETGGMYEQY; J: TRBJ2-7; V: TRBV5-1; length: 12
CDR3: ASSRGELAGTSSTDTQY; J: TRBJ2-3; V: TRBV4-2; length: 17
CDR3: SADRGSTEAF; J: TRBJ1-1; V: TRBV20-1; length: 10
CDR3: ASSLGASRQF; J: TRBJ2-1; V: TRBV7-8; length: 10
CDR3: ASSSGTSYVDTQY; J: TRBJ2-3; V: TRBV5-1; length: 13
CDR3: ASSQGEGHNGYT; J: TRBJ1-2; V: TRBV4-2; length: 12
CDR3: ASSLDVGVGNTIY; J: TRBJ1-3; V: TRBV12-3/TRBV12-4; length: 13
CDR3: ASSASANTGELF; J: TRBJ2-2; V: TRBV3-1; length: 12
CDR3: SVVGWGSTDTQY; J: TRBJ2-3; V: TRBV29-1; length: 12
CDR3: ASSSTIGGETQY; J: TRBJ2-5; V: TRBV27; length: 12
CDR3: ASSLSWLGNNEQF; J: TRBJ2-1; V: TRBV27; length: 13
CDR3: ASSQDLTPDNSPLH; J: TRBJ1-6; V: TRBV4-2; length: 14
CDR3: ATSDGTSSRAGELF; J: TRBJ2-2; V: TRBV24-1; length: 14
CDR3: ASSPLQGNYEQY; J: TRBJ2-7; V: TRBV3-1; length: 12
CDR3: AISERREISSGANVLT; J: TRBJ2-6; V: TRBV10-3; length: 16
CDR3: ASSRGWRGLTGELF; J: TRBJ2-2; V: TRBV6-2/TRBV6-3; length: 14
CDR3: ASSPSGVRDTQY; J: TRBJ2-3; V: TRBV5-1; length: 12
CDR3: ASSLRGAQNTEAF; J: TRBJ1-1; V: TRBV7-9; length: 13
CDR3: ASSRDRNNYGYT; J: TRBJ1-2; V: TRBV6-5; length: 12
CDR3: ASSYRMANIQY; J: TRBJ2-4; V: TRBV6-2/TRBV6-3; length: 11
CDR3: ASSPRPVQSGELF; J: TRBJ2-2; V: TRBV4-3; length: 13
CDR3: ASSYGAQTQY; J: TRBJ2-5; V: TRBV12-3/TRBV12-4; length: 10
CDR3: ASRTGSAYGYT; J: TRBJ1-2; V: TRBV6-5; length: 11
CDR3: ASSQNSPLH; J: TRBJ1-6; V: TRBV7-2; length: 9
CDR3: ASSLDAGTGGYEQY; J: TRBJ2-7; V: TRBV5-5; length: 14